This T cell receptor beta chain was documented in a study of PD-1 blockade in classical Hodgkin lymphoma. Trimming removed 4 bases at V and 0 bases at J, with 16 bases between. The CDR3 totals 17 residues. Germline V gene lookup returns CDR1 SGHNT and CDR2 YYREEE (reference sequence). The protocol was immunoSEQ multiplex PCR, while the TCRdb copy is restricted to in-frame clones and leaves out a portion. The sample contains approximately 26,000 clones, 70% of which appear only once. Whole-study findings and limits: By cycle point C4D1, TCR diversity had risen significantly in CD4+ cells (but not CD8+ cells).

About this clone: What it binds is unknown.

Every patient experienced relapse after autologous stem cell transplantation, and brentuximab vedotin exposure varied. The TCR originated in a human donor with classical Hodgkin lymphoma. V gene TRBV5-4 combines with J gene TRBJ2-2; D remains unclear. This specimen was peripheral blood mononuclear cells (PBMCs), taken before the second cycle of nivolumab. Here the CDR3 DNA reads TGTGCCAGCAGCCCCTGGAGCTCTGGAGCGAACACCGGGGAGCTGTTTTTT. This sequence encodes CASSPWSSGANTGELFF.